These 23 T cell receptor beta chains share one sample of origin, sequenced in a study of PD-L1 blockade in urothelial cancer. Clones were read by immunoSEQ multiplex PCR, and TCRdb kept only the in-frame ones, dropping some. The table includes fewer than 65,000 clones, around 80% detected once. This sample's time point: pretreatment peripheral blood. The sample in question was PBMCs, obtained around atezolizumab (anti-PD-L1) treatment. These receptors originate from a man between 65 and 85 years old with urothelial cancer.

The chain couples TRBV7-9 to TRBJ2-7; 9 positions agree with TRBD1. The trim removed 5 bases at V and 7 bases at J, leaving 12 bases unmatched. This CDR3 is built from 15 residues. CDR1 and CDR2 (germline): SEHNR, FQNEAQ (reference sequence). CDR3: CASSATGTGLREQYF. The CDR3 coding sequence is TGTGCCAGCAGCGCGACCGGGACAGGGTTGCGAGAGCAGTACTTC.

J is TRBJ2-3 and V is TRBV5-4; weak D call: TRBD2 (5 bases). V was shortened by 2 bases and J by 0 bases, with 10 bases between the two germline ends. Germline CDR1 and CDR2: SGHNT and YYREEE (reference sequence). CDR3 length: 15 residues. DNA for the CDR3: TGTGCCAGCAGCTTAGGAAGCGGCAGCACAGATACGCAGTATTTT. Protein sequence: CASSLGSGSTDTQYF.

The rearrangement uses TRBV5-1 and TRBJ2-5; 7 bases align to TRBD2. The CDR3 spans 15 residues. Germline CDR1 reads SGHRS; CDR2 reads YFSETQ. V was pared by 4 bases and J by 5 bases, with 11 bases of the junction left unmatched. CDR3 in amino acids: CASSPGGTGSETQYF. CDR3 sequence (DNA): TGCGCCAGCAGCCCGGGGGGAACGGGGTCTGAGACCCAGTACTTC.

This CDR3 reads CASSPSGVKETQYF. CDR3 DNA sequence: TGCGCCAGCAGCCCATCAGGGGTTAAGGAGACCCAGTACTTC. This rearrangement joins TRBV5-1 to TRBJ2-5; D possibly corresponds to TRBD1 (6 bases). The CDR3 contains 14 residues. Germline V gives CDR1 SGHRS, CDR2 YFSETQ. V gave up 4 bases and J gave up 5 bases, with 15 bases separating them.

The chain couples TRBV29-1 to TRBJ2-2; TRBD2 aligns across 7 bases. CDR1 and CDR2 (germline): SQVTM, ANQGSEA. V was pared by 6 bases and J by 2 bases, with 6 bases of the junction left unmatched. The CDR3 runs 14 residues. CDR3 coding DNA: TGCAGCGTAACCGGGACTATTAACACCGGGGAGCTGTTTTTT. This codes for CSVTGTINTGELFF.

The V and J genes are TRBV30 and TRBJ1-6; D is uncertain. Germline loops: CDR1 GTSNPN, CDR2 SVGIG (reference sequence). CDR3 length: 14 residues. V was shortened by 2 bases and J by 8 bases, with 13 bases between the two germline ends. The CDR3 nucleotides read TGTGCCTGGAGTCGGCGGGGAGGTGATTCACCCCTCCACTTT. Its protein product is CAWSRRGGDSPLHF.

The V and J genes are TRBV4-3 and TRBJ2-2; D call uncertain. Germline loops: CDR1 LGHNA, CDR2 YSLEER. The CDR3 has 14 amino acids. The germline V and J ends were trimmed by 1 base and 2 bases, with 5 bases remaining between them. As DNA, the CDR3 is TGCGCCAGCAGCCAAGTTAGAAACACCGGGGAGCTGTTTTTT. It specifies CASSQVRNTGELFF.

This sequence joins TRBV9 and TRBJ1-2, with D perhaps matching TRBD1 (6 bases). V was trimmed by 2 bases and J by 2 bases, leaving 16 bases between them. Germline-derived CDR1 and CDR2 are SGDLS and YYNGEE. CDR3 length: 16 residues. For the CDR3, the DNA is TGTGCCAGCAGCGTCGGACAGTCCGCTTTAAACTATGGCTACACCTTC. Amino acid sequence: CASSVGQSALNYGYTF. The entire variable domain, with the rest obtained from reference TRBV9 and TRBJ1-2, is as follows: DSGVTQTPKHLITATGQRVTLRCSPRSGDLSVYWYQQSLDQGLQFLIQYYNGEERAKGNILERFSAQQFPDLHSELNLSSLELGDSALYFCASSVGQSALNYGYTFGSGTRLTVV.

CDR3 in DNA: TGTGCCAGCTCTCCCACCTCTAGCGTTGGAAAACTGTTTTTT. This encodes CASSPTSSVGKLFF. V gene TRBV2 combines with J gene TRBJ1-4; D gene ambiguous. Germline V gives CDR1 SNHLY, CDR2 FYNNEI. This CDR3 has 14 amino acids. The V end lost 8 bases, the J end lost 10 bases, and 20 bases lay between the germline ends.

CDR3 in amino acids: CASSQSGTGPGNTIYF. DNA for the CDR3: TGCGCCAGCAGCCAAAGCGGTACTGGTCCTGGAAACACCATATATTTT. The chain employs TRBV4-3 and TRBJ1-3; D is unclear. V was clipped by 2 bases and J by 2 bases, with 13 bases between them. From germline, CDR1 is LGHNA and CDR2 YSLEER. CDR3 size: 16 residues.

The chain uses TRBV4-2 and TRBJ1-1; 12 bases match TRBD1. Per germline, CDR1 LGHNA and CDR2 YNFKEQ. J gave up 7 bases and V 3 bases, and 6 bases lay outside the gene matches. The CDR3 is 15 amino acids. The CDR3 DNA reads TGTGCCAGCAGCCACGGGACAGGGGGCTTTAGTGAAGCTTTCTTT. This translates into CASSHGTGGFSEAFF.

In DNA, the CDR3 is TGCGCCAGCAGCTTGGTTGGAGGGGAGGGTACTGGGGCCAACGTCCTGACTTTC. This sequence encodes CASSLVGGEGTGANVLTF. V and J are TRBV5-1 and TRBJ2-6; the match to TRBD2 covers 7 bases. The CDR3 loop spans 18 amino acids. Germline V CDR1 and CDR2: SGHRS, YFSETQ. The junction had 8 bases not matched to a gene; V was cut back by 0 bases and J by 2 bases. Full variable domain (remainder filled in from reference TRBV5-1 and TRBJ2-6): KAGVTQTPRYLIKTRGQQVTLSCSPISGHRSVSWYQQTPGQGLQFLFEYFSETQRNKGNFPGRFSGRQFSNSRSEMNVSTLELGDSALYLCASSLVGGEGTGANVLTFGAGSRLTVL.

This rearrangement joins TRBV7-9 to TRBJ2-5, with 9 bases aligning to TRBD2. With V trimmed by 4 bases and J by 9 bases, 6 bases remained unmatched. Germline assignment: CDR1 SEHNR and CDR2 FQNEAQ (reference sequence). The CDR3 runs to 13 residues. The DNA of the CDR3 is TGTGCCAGCAGCTCCCCTAGCGGGGTGTCCCAGTACTTC. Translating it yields CASSSPSGVSQYF.

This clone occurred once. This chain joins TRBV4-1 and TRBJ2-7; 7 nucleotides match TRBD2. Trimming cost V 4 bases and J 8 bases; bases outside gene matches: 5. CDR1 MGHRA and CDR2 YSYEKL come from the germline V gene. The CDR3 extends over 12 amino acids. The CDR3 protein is CASSPWGGKQYF. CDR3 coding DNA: TGCGCCAGCAGCCCTTGGGGGGGTAAGCAGTACTTC.

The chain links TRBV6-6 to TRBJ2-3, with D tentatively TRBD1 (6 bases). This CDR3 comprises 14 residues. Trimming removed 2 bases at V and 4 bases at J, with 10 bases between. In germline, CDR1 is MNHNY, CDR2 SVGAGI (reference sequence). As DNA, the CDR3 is TGTGCCAGCAGTTACGGGACATTGGCAGATACGCAGTATTTT. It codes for CASSYGTLADTQYF.

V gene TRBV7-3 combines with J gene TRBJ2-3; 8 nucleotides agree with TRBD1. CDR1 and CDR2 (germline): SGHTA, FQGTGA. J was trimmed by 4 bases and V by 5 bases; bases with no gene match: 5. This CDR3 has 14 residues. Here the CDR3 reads CASSIGQGPDTQYF. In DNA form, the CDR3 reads TGTGCCAGCAGCATCGGACAGGGACCAGATACGCAGTATTTT.

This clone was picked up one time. The CDR3 bases are TGTGCCAGCAGCTTAAATAGCGAGACCCAGTACTTC. It is translated as CASSLNSETQYF. The chain recombines TRBV7-9 with TRBJ2-5; no clear D gene. There are 12 residues in the CDR3. The V gene's germline CDR1 is SEHNR and CDR2 FQNEAQ (reference sequence). Trimming took 2 bases from V and 5 from J, leaving 6 bases between them.

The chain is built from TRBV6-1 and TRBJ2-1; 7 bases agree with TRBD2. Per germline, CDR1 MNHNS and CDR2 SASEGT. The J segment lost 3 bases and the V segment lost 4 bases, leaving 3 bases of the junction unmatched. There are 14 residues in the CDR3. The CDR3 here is CASSGGGSYNEQFF. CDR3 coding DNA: TGTGCCAGCAGTGGCGGGGGTAGCTACAATGAGCAGTTCTTC.

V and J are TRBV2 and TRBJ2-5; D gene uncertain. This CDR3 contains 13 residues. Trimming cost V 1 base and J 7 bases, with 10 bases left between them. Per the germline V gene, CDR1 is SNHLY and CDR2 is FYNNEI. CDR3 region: CASSEGRLGTQYF. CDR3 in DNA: TGTGCCAGCAGTGAAGGGCGGCTTGGGACCCAGTACTTC.

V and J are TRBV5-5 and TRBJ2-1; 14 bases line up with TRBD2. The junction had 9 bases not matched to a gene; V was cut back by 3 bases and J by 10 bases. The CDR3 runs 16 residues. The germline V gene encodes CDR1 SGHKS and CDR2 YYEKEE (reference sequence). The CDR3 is CASSSGLAGGLEEQFF. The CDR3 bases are TGTGCCAGCAGCTCCGGACTAGCGGGAGGTCTGGAGGAGCAGTTCTTC. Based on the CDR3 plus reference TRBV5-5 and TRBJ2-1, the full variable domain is DAGVTQSPTHLIKTRGQQVTLRCSPISGHKSVSWYQQVLGQGPQFIFQYYEKEERGRGNFPDRFSARQFPNYSSELNVNALLLGDSALYLCASSSGLAGGLEEQFFGPGTRLTVL.

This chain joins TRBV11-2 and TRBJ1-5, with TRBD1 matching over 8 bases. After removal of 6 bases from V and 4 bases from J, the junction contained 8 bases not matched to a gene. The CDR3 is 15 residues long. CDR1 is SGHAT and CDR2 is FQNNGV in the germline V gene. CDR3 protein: CASSLTTGGNQPQHF. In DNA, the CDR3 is TGTGCCAGCAGTCTTACCACAGGGGGAAATCAGCCCCAGCATTTT.

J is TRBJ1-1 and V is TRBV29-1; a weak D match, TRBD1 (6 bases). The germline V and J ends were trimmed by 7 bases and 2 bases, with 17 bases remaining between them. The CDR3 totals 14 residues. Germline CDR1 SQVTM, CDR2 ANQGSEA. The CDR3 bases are TGCAGCGGAGACATGGGGGGGGCTAACACTGAAGCTTTCTTT. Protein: CSGDMGGANTEAFF.

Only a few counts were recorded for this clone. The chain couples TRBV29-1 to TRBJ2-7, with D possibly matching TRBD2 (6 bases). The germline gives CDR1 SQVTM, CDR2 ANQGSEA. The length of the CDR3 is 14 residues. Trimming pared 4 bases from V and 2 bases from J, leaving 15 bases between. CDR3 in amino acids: CSVAIPSVPYEQYF. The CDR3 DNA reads TGCAGCGTTGCGATTCCTAGCGTACCCTACGAGCAGTACTTC.